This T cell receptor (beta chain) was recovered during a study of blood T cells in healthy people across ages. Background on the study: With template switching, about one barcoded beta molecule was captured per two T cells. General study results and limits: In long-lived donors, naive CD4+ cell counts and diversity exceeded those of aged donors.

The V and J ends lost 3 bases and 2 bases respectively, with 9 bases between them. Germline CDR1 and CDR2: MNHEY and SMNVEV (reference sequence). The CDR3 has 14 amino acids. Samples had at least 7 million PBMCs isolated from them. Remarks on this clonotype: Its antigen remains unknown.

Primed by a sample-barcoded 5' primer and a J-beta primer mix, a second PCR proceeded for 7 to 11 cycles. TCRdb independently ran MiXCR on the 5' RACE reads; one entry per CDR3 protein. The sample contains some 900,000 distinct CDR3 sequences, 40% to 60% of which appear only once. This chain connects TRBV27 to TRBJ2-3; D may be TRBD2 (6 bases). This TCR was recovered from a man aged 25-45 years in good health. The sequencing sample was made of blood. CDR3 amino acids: CASSFWGVTDTQYF. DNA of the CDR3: TGTGCCAGCAGTTTCTGGGGGGTCACAGATACGCAGTATTTT.